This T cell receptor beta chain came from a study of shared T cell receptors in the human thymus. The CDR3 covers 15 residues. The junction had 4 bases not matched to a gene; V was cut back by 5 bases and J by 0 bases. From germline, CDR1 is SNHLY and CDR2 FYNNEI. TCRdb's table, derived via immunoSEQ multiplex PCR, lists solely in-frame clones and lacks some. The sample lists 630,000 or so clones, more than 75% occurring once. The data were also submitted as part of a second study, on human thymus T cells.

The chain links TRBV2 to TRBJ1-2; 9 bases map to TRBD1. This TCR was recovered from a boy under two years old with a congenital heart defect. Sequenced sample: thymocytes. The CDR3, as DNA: TGTGCCAGCAGTACCAGACAGGGGGCTAACTATGGCTACACCTTC. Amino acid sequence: CASSTRQGANYGYTF.